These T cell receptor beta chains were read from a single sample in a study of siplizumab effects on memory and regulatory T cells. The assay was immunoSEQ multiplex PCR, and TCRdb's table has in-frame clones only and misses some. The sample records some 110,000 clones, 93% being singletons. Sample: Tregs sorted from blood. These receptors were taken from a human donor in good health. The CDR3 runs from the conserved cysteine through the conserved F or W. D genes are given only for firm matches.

CDR3 protein: CASSFFGSMAYEQYF
J gene: TRBJ2-7
D gene: .
V gene: TRBV5-1

CDR3 protein: CASSLAGGSYEQYF
J gene: TRBJ2-7
D gene: TRBD2
V gene: TRBV6-6

CDR3 protein: CASSLWGYNSPLHF
J gene: TRBJ1-6
D gene: .
V gene: TRBV5-6

CDR3 protein: CASSPPGQGNTEAFF
J gene: TRBJ1-1
D gene: TRBD1
V gene: TRBV18

CDR3 protein: CASSPWGSGSSETQYF
J gene: TRBJ2-5
D gene: TRBD2
V gene: TRBV9

CDR3 protein: CSARKDRGLFF
J gene: TRBJ1-4
D gene: TRBD1
V gene: TRBV20-1

CDR3 protein: CAISGSAGEANTGELFF
J gene: TRBJ2-2
D gene: TRBD2
V gene: TRBV10-3

CDR3 protein: CSARYVDEQYF
J gene: TRBJ2-7
D gene: .
V gene: TRBV20-1

CDR3 protein: CAWTPGVLANRYNEQFF
J gene: TRBJ2-1
D gene: .
V gene: TRBV30

CDR3 protein: CATSGPGQGSEKLFF
J gene: TRBJ1-4
D gene: TRBD1
V gene: TRBV15

CDR3 protein: CSARTYEQFF
J gene: TRBJ2-1
D gene: .
V gene: TRBV20-1

CDR3 protein: CASSFIGTGQGKNEQYF
J gene: TRBJ2-7
D gene: TRBD1
V gene: TRBV27

CDR3 protein: CASSSRVGSNYGYTF
J gene: TRBJ1-2
D gene: .
V gene: TRBV7-8

CDR3 protein: CASSERGRQPQHF
J gene: TRBJ1-5
D gene: .
V gene: TRBV2

CDR3 protein: CASSGPSNQPQHF
J gene: TRBJ1-5
D gene: .
V gene: TRBV25-1

CDR3 protein: CASSIGTANTGELFF
J gene: TRBJ2-2
D gene: .
V gene: TRBV19

CDR3 protein: CASSLEGLAGTEAFF
J gene: TRBJ1-1
D gene: .
V gene: TRBV7-9

CDR3 protein: CASRRDRRSNQPQHF
J gene: TRBJ1-5
D gene: TRBD1
V gene: TRBV19

CDR3 protein: CASSLRAGLAYEQYF
J gene: TRBJ2-7
D gene: TRBD2
V gene: TRBV7-2

CDR3 protein: CASGSSGNSNQPQHF
J gene: TRBJ1-5
D gene: .
V gene: TRBV2

CDR3 protein: CSAPRGDTQYF
J gene: TRBJ2-3
D gene: .
V gene: TRBV20-1

CDR3 protein: CASSEHRAGETQYF
J gene: TRBJ2-5
D gene: .
V gene: TRBV6-1

CDR3 protein: CASSYRRTNTEAFF
J gene: TRBJ1-1
D gene: .
V gene: TRBV6-5

CDR3 protein: CAWSVQYGITGYTF
J gene: TRBJ1-2
D gene: .
V gene: TRBV30

CDR3 protein: CASSVIPGQGGEQYF
J gene: TRBJ2-7
D gene: TRBD1
V gene: TRBV9

CDR3 protein: CASTRDRADETQYF
J gene: TRBJ2-5
D gene: TRBD1
V gene: TRBV6-1

CDR3 protein: CASSEALIVVPRQYF
J gene: TRBJ2-3
D gene: .
V gene: TRBV2

CDR3 protein: CASSFLPVGEQFF
J gene: TRBJ2-1
D gene: .
V gene: TRBV7-8